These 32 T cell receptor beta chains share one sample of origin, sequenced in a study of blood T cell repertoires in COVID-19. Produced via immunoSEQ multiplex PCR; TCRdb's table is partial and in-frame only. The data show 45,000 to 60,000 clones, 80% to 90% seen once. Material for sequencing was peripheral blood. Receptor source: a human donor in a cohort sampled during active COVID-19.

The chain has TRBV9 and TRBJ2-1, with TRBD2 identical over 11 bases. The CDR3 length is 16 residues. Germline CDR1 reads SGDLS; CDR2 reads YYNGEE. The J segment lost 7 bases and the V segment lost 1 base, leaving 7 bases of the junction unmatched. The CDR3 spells CASSVRSGGAGNEQFF. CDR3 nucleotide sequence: TGTGCCAGCAGCGTACGTAGCGGGGGGGCCGGTAATGAGCAGTTCTTC.

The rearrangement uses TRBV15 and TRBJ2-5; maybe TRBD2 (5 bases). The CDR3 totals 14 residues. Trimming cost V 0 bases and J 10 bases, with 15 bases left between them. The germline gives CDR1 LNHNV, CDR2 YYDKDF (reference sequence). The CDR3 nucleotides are TGTGCCACCAGCAGAGATAGCGTGAGAACTTTCCAGTACTTC. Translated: CATSRDSVRTFQYF.

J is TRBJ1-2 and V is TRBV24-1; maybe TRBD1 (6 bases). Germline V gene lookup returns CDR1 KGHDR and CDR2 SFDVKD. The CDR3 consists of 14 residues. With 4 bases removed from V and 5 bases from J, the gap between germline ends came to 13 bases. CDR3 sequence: CATSDPIGQYGYTF. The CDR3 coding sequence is TGTGCCACCAGTGACCCCATCGGACAGTATGGCTACACCTTC.

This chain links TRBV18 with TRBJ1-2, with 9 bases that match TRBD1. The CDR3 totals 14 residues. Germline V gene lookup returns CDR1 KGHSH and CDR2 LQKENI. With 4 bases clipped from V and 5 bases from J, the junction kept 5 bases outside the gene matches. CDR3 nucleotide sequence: TGTGCCAGCTCACTCCGGGACAGGGATTATGGCTACACCTTC. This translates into CASSLRDRDYGYTF.

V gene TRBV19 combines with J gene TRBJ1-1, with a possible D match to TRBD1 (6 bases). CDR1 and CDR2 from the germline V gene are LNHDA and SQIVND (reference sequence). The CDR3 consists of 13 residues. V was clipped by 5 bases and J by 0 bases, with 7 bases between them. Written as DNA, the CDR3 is TGTGCCAGTAGTGACAGGATGAACACTGAAGCTTTCTTT. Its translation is CASSDRMNTEAFF.

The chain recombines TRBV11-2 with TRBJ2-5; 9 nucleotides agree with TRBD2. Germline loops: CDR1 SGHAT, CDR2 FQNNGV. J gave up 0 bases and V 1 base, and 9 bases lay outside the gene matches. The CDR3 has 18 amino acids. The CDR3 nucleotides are TGTGCCAGCAGCTTAGTGAGTAGCGGGGGCGCGCACCAAGAGACCCAGTACTTC. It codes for CASSLVSSGGAHQETQYF.

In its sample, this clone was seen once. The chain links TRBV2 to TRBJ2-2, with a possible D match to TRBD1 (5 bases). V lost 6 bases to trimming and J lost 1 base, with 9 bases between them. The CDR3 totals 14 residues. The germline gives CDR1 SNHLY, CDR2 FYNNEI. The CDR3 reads CASRGAQNTGELFF. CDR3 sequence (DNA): TGTGCCAGCAGAGGGGCACAGAACACCGGGGAGCTGTTTTTT. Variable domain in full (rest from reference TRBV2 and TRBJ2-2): EPEVTQTPSHQVTQMGQEVILRCVPISNHLYFYWYRQILGQKVEFLVSFYNNEISEKSEIFDDQFSVERPDGSNFTLKIRSTKLEDSAMYFCASRGAQNTGELFFGEGSRLTVL.

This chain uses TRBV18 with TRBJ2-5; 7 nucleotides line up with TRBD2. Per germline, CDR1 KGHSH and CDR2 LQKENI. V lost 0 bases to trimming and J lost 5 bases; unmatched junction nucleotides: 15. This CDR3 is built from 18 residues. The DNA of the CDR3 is TGTGCCAGCTCACCACCATACGGCGGGGGATCTCGAGGGGAGACCCAGTACTTC. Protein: CASSPPYGGGSRGETQYF.

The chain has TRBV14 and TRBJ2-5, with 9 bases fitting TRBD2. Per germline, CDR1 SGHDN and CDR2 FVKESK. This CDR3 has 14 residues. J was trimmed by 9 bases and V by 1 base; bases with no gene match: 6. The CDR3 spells CASSQGAGGQPQYF. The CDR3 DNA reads TGTGCCAGCAGCCAAGGTGCGGGGGGGCAACCCCAGTACTTC.

CDR3 sequence reads: CASSFGALPYEQYF. CDR3 coding DNA: TGTGCCAGCAGCTTTGGGGCTTTACCCTACGAGCAGTACTTC. The chain has TRBV5-4 and TRBJ2-7; D is possibly TRBD1 (5 bases). With 2 bases removed from V and 2 bases from J, the gap between germline ends came to 11 bases. This CDR3 region has 14 residues. Germline CDR1 and CDR2: SGHNT and YYREEE (reference sequence). Looking up the rest from reference TRBV5-4 and TRBJ2-7 gives the full variable domain: ETGVTQSPTHLIKTRGQQVTLRCSSQSGHNTVSWYQQALGQGPQFIFQYYREEENGRGNFPPRFSGLQFPNYSSELNVNALELDDSALYLCASSFGALPYEQYFGPGTRLTVT.

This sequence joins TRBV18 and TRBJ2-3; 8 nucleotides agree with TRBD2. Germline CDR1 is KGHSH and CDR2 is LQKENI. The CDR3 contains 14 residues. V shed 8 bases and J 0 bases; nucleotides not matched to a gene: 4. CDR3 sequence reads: CASALAASTDTQYF. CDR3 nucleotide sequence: TGTGCCAGCGCACTAGCGGCTAGCACAGATACGCAGTATTTT.

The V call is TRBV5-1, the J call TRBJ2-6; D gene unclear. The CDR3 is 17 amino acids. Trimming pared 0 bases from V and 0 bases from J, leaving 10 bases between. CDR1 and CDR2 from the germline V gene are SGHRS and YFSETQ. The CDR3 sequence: CASSLVEISSGANVLTF. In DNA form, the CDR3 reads TGCGCCAGCAGCTTGGTGGAGATTAGCTCTGGGGCCAACGTCCTGACTTTC.

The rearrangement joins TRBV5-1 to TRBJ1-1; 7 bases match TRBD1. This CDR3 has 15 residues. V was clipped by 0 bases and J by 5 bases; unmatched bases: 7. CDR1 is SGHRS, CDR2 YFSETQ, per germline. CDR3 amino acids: CASSLGQGGGTEAFF. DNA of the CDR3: TGCGCCAGCAGCTTGGGTCAAGGGGGCGGGACTGAAGCTTTCTTT.

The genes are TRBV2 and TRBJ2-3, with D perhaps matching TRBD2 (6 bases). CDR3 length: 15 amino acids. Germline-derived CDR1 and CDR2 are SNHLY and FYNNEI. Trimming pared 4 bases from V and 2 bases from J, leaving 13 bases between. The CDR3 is CASSGLASTTDTQYF. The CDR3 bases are TGTGCCAGCAGTGGGCTAGCGAGTACCACAGATACGCAGTATTTT.

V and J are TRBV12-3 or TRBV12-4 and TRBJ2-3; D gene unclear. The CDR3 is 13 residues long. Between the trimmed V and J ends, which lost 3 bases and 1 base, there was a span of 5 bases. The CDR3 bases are TGTGCCAGCAGTTTGCCAGGCACAGATACGCAGTATTTT. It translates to CASSLPGTDTQYF.

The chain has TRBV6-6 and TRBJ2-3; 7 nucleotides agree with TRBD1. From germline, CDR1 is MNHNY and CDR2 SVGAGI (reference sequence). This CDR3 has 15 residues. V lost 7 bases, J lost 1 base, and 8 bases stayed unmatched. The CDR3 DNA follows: TGTGCCAGCAAAAGAGGGACAGCTGGCACAGATACGCAGTATTTT. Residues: CASKRGTAGTDTQYF.

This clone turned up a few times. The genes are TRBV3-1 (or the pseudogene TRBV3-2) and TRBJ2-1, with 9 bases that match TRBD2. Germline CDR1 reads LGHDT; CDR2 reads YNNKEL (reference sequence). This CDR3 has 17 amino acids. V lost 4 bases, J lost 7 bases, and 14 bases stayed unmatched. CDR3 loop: CASSPPRSSGGINEQFF. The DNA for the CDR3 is TGTGCCAGCAGCCCTCCTCGAAGTAGCGGGGGAATAAATGAGCAGTTCTTC.

CDR3 loop: CASSIQGSYSGANVLTF. Written as DNA, the CDR3 is TGTGCCAGTAGTATTCAGGGCTCCTACTCTGGGGCCAACGTCCTGACTTTC. This rearrangement joins TRBV19 to TRBJ2-6; possible D gene TRBD1, 5 bases. The ends were cut back, 3 bases at V and 0 bases at J, with 12 bases in the middle. CDR1 is LNHDA and CDR2 is SQIVND in the germline V gene (reference sequence). The length of the CDR3 is 17 residues.

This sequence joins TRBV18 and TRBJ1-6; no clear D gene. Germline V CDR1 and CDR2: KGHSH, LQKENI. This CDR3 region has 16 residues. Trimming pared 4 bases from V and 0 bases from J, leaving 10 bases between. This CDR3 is CASSREQSSYNSPLHF. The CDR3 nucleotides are TGTGCCAGCTCACGAGAACAGAGCTCCTATAATTCACCCCTCCACTTT.

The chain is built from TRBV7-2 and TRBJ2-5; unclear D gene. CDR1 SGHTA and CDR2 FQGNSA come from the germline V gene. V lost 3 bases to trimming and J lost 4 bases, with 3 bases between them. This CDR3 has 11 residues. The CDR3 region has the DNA TGTGCCAGCAGCTTCGGAGAGACCCAGTACTTC. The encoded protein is CASSFGETQYF. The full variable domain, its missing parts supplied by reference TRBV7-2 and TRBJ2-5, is GAGVSQSPSNKVTEKGKDVELRCDPISGHTALYWYRQSLGQGLEFLIYFQGNSAPDKSGLPSDRFSAERTGGSVSTLTIQRTQQEDSAVYLCASSFGETQYFGPGTRLLVL.

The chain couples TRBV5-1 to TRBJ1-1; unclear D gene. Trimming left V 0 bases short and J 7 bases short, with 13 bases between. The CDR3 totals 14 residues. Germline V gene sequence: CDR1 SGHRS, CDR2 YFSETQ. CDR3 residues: CASSLDNASGEAFF. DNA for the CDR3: TGCGCCAGCAGCTTGGACAACGCCAGCGGTGAAGCTTTCTTT.

The CDR3 region has the DNA TGTGCCAGCTCACTCGGACAGGGTACGATGAACACTGAAGCTTTCTTT. It yields the protein CASSLGQGTMNTEAFF. This rearrangement joins TRBV18 to TRBJ1-1, with TRBD1 identical over 8 bases. This CDR3 spans 16 amino acids. V was clipped by 4 bases and J by 0 bases; unmatched bases: 7. Germline CDR1 and CDR2: KGHSH and LQKENI.

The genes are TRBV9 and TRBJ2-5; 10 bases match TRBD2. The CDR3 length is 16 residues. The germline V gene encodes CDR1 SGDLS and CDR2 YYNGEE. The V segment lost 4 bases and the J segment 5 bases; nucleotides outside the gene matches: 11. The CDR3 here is CASSLASGRPPETQYF. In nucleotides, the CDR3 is TGTGCCAGCAGCCTCGCTAGCGGGAGACCTCCGGAGACCCAGTACTTC.

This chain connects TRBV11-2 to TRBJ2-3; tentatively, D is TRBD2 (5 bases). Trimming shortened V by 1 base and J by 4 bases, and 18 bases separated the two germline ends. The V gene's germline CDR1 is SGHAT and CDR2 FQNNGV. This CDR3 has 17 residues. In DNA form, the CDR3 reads TGTGCCAGCAGCTTAGGGCGCCCGGACTGGCGGGCAGATACGCAGTATTTT. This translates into CASSLGRPDWRADTQYF.

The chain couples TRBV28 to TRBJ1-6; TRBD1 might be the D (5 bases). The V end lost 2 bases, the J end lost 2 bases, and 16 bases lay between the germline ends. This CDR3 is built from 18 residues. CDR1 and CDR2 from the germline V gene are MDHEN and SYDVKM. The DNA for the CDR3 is TGTGCCAGCAGTTTACCGAGGCAGGGTGGGCCCTATAATTCACCCCTCCACTTT. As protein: CASSLPRQGGPYNSPLHF. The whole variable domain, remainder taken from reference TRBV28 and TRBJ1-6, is DVKVTQSSRYLVKRTGEKVFLECVQDMDHENMFWYRQDPGLGLRLIYFSYDVKMKEKGDIPEGYSVSREKKERFSLILESASTNQTSMYLCASSLPRQGGPYNSPLHFGNGTRLTVT.

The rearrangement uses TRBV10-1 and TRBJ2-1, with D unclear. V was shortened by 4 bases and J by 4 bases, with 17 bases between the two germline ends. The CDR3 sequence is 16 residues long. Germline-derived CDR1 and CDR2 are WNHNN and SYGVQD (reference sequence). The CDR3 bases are TGCGCCAGCAGTGCAGAGTGGTTCCTACTATACAATGAGCAGTTCTTC. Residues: CASSAEWFLLYNEQFF.

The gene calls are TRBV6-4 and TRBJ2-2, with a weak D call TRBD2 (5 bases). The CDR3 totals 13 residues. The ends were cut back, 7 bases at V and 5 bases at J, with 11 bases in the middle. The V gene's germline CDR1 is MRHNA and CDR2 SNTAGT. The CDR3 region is CASTRERTGELFF. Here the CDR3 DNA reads TGTGCCAGCACGAGGGAGAGGACCGGGGAGCTGTTTTTT.

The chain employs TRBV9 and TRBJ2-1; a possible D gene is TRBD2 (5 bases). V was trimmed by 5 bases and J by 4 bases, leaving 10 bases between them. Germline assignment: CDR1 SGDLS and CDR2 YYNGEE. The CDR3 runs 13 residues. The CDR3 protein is CASSSGKYNEQFF. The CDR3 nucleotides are TGTGCCAGCAGTTCGGGAAAGTACAATGAGCAGTTCTTC.

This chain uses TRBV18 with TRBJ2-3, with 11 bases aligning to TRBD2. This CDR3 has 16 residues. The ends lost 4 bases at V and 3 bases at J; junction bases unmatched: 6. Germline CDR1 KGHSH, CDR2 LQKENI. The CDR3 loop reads CASSLDLAGGTDTQYF. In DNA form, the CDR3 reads TGTGCCAGCTCACTAGACCTAGCGGGAGGAACAGATACGCAGTATTTT.

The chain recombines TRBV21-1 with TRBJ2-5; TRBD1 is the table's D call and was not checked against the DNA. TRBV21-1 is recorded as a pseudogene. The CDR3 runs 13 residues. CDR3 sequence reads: CASSKKGIETQYF. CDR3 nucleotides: TGTGCCAGCAGCAAGAAGGGGATCGAGACCCAGTACTTC.

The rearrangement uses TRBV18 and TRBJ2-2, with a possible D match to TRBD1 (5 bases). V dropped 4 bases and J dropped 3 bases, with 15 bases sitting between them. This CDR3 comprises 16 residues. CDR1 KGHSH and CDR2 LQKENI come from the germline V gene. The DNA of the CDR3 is TGTGCCAGCTCACTAACGTCCCGCAGGGACACCGGGGAGCTGTTTTTT. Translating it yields CASSLTSRRDTGELFF.

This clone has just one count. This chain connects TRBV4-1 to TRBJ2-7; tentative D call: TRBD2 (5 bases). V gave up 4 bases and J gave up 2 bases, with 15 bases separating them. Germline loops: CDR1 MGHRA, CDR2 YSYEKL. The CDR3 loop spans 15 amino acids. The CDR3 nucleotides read TGCGCCAGCAGCCCGAGGGAAAGTTCGACCTACGAGCAGTACTTC. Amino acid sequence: CASSPRESSTYEQYF.